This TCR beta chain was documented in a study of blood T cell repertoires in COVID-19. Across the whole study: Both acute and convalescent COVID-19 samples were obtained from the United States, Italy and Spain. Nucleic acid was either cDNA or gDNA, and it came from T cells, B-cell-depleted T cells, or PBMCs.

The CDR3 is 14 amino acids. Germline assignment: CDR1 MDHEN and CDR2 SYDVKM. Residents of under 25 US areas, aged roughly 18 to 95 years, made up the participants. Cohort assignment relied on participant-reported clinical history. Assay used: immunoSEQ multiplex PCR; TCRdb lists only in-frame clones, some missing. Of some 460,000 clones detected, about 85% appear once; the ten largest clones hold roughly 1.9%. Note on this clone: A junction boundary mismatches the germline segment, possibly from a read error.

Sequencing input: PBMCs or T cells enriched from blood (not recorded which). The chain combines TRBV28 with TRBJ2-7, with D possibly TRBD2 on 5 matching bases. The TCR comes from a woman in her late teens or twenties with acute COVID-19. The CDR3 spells CASTSGLATYEQCF. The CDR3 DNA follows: TGTGCCAGCACCTCCGGACTGGCTACCTACGAGCAGTGCTTC.